This T cell receptor (beta chain) emerged from a study of early T cells in non-severe SARS-CoV-2 infection. For the study at large: From unsorted whole blood, bulk RNA was sequenced, and the chains remained unpaired.

Trimming took 1 base from V and 5 from J, leaving 9 bases between them. This CDR3 comprises 13 residues. Unique molecular identifiers were affixed to single, distinct cDNA molecules. TCRdb used MiXCR to reprocess the 5' RACE reads, holding one entry per CDR3 protein. There are roughly 86,000 distinct CDR3 sequences in the sample; 5.5% to 7.5% occur only once, and roughly 8.1% lies in the top ten. This clonotype was detected many times. Its antigen is currently unknown. Study-wide findings and caveats: VDJdb-based matching was biased toward anti-spike CD8 responses and missed private and CD4 specificities.

The chain is built from TRBV12-3 or TRBV12-4 and TRBJ2-7; D call uncertain. The receptor was derived from an adult who was a healthcare worker with PCR-confirmed SARS-CoV-2 infection or an uninfected control (not recorded which). Sequencing used whole blood. DNA for the CDR3: TGTGCCAGCAGTTTAGGGGGTTGGGACGAGCAGTACTTC. The encoded protein is CASSLGGWDEQYF.